A selection of T cell receptor beta chains follows, all from one sample in a study of T cells in localized non-small cell lung cancer. Data came from immunoSEQ multiplex PCR; TCRdb stores just in-frame clones and leaves some out. The data hold 130,000 or so clones, with more than 80% observed a single time. The specimen comprised peripheral blood, sampled before any cancer treatment. The receptor set was obtained from a female donor older than 55 with stage I lung adenocarcinoma. Both conserved end residues are part of each CDR3. A D gene is named only where the DNA matches it firmly. Clone size is shown for a subset of rows, as once, few, many or a class of expanded clone.

abundance | j_gene | v_gene | d_gene | CDR3aa | CDR3nt
NA | TRBJ2-1 | TRBV19 | NA | CASSIHLRSAEQFF | TGTGCCAGTAGTATCCATTTGAGGAGTGCTGAGCAGTTCTTC
NA | TRBJ1-4 | TRBV19 | NA | CASSDQINEKLFF | TGTGCCAGTAGTGACCAGATTAATGAAAAACTGTTTTTT
NA | TRBJ1-5 | TRBV5-1 | NA | CASSLVPGFNQPQHF | TGCGCCAGCAGCTTGGTTCCGGGATTCAATCAGCCCCAGCATTTT
NA | TRBJ1-4 | TRBV7-9 | NA | CASSSTAIAHEKLFF | TGTGCCAGCAGCTCGACAGCTATCGCGCATGAAAAACTGTTTTTT
NA | TRBJ1-2 | TRBV27 | TRBD1 | CASSWTGGGYGYTF | TGTGCCAGCAGCTGGACAGGGGGCGGCTATGGCTACACCTTC
NA | TRBJ1-1 | TRBV19 | NA | CASSMRNTEAFF | TGTGCCAGTAGTATGAGAAACACTGAAGCTTTCTTT
NA | TRBJ1-5 | TRBV28 | NA | CASSLSGVGSNQPQHF | TGTGCCAGCAGTTTATCAGGGGTTGGTAGCAATCAGCCCCAGCATTTT
once | TRBJ2-7 | TRBV4-1 | TRBD2 | CASSQDLAGRYEQYF | TGCGCCAGCAGCCAAGATCTAGCGGGGCGCTACGAGCAGTACTTC
NA | TRBJ2-1 | TRBV27 | TRBD2 | CASSLVGGGSYNEQFF | TGTGCCAGCAGTTTAGTTGGCGGGGGCTCCTACAATGAGCAGTTCTTC
NA | TRBJ1-1 | TRBV28 | TRBD1 | CASSLDRVNTEAFF | TGTGCCAGCAGTTTGGACAGGGTAAACACTGAAGCTTTCTTT
NA | TRBJ2-1 | TRBV7-3 | NA | CASSGSSGNEQFF | TGTGCCAGCAGCGGGAGCTCGGGAAATGAGCAGTTCTTC
NA | TRBJ1-3 | TRBV5-1 | NA | CASREGGSGNTIYF | TGCGCCAGCAGGGAAGGTGGCTCTGGAAACACCATATATTTT
NA | TRBJ2-5 | TRBV29-1 | NA | CSGWGRRRDQETQYF | TGCAGCGGGTGGGGCAGGCGCCGGGACCAAGAGACCCAGTACTTC
NA | TRBJ2-1 | TRBV18 | TRBD1 | CASSPFTGGTNEQFF | TGTGCCAGCTCACCGTTTACAGGGGGTACCAATGAGCAGTTCTTC
NA | TRBJ2-3 | TRBV5-6 | TRBD2 | CASSLSGRPTDTQYF | TGTGCCAGCAGCCTAAGCGGGAGGCCCACAGATACGCAGTATTTT
NA | TRBJ1-1 | TRBV4-2 | NA | CASSQAASKGKDTEAFF | TGTGCCAGCAGCCAAGCCGCCTCTAAAGGGAAGGACACTGAAGCTTTCTTT
NA | TRBJ2-1 | TRBV19 | TRBD2 | CASSSIAGDTNEQFF | TGTGCCAGTAGTTCAATAGCGGGGGATACCAATGAGCAGTTCTTC
NA | TRBJ1-3 | TRBV6-5 | TRBD1 | CASSTGGRNTIYF | TGTGCCAGCTCAACAGGGGGACGAAACACCATATATTTT
NA | TRBJ2-5 | TRBV6-1 | NA | CASSEVSGTGETQYF | TGTGCCAGCAGTGAAGTGTCTGGGACGGGGGAGACCCAGTACTTC
NA | TRBJ2-1 | TRBV6-5 | TRBD2 | CASSATSGGLFF | TGTGCCAGCAGTGCCACTAGCGGGGGTCTGTTCTTC
NA | TRBJ1-3 | TRBV2 | NA | CASTLPRKRNTIYF | TGTGCCAGCACCCTCCCGAGAAAGAGAAACACCATATATTTT
NA | TRBJ2-5 | TRBV7-6 | NA | CASSRQAQETQYF | TGTGCCAGCAGCAGACAGGCCCAAGAGACCCAGTACTTC
few | TRBJ1-6 | TRBV4-1 | NA | CASSQLPARLNSPLHF | TGCGCCAGCAGCCAACTGCCCGCCCGCCTCAATTCACCCCTCCACTTT
NA | TRBJ1-3 | TRBV25-1 | NA | CASSHVVGNTIYF | TGTGCCAGCAGTCATGTGGTTGGAAACACCATATATTTT
NA | TRBJ1-4 | TRBV19 | NA | CASTRYPEKLFF | TGTGCCAGTACCAGATACCCCGAAAAACTGTTTTTT
NA | TRBJ1-1 | TRBV9 | NA | CASSVVPDMNTEAFF | TGTGCCAGCAGCGTAGTACCTGACATGAACACTGAAGCTTTCTTT
NA | TRBJ2-1 | TRBV6-4 | TRBD2 | CASSVASGPHNEQFF | TGTGCCAGCAGTGTGGCTAGCGGGCCTCACAATGAGCAGTTCTTC
NA | TRBJ2-7 | TRBV9 | TRBD1 | CASSDRDRGHEQYF | TGTGCCAGCAGCGACCGGGACAGGGGTCACGAGCAGTACTTC
NA | TRBJ1-5 | TRBV28 | NA | CASSLFTAGIGQPQHF | TGTGCCAGCAGTTTATTTACGGCAGGGATAGGGCAGCCCCAGCATTTT
once | TRBJ2-5 | TRBV28 | NA | CASSPGWEEETQYF | TGTGCCAGCAGTCCAGGGTGGGAGGAAGAGACCCAGTACTTC
NA | TRBJ2-2 | TRBV6-4 | NA | CASRGQYTGELFF | TGTGCCAGCAGGGGTCAGTACACCGGGGAGCTGTTTTTT
once | TRBJ2-1 | TRBV7-9 | NA | CASSLGGGLSYNEQFF | TGTGCCAGCAGCTTAGGTGGGGGTCTCTCCTACAATGAGCAGTTCTTC
NA | TRBJ1-2 | TRBV27 | TRBD1 | CASSLSPGTANYGYTF | TGTGCCAGCAGTTTATCCCCAGGGACAGCCAACTATGGCTACACCTTC
NA | TRBJ2-5 | TRBV7-3 | NA | CASSLSLGEAQYF | TGTGCCAGCAGCTTAAGTCTGGGGGAGGCCCAGTACTTC
NA | TRBJ2-7 | TRBV27 | TRBD1 | CASSLSGVTGGEQYF | TGTGCCAGCAGTTTATCGGGGGTGACAGGGGGCGAGCAGTACTTC
NA | TRBJ1-1 | TRBV9 | NA | CASNRDDTEAFF | TGTGCCAGCAACAGGGACGACACTGAAGCTTTCTTT
NA | TRBJ2-2 | TRBV11-2 | NA | CASSFPTNGVAGELFF | TGTGCCAGCAGCTTTCCCACTAATGGAGTCGCCGGGGAGCTGTTTTTT
NA | TRBJ2-1 | TRBV9 | NA | CASSLFSRESEQFF | TGTGCCAGCAGCCTTTTTTCTCGGGAGTCTGAGCAGTTCTTC
NA | TRBJ2-7 | TRBV4-1 | NA | CASSQADRGLYEQYF | TGCGCCAGCAGCCAAGCGGACCGGGGGCTTTACGAGCAGTACTTC
NA | TRBJ2-2 | TRBV5-5 | NA | CASSLIGGTGELFF | TGTGCCAGCAGCCTAATAGGGGGGACCGGGGAGCTGTTTTTT
NA | TRBJ2-7 | TRBV5-4 | TRBD1 | CASSFGTGIYEQYF | TGTGCCAGCAGCTTTGGGACAGGGATCTACGAGCAGTACTTC
NA | TRBJ1-1 | TRBV19 | NA | CASSSPGVTEAFF | TGTGCCAGTAGTTCTCCAGGGGTCACTGAAGCTTTCTTT
NA | TRBJ2-5 | TRBV19 | NA | CASSITTQETQYF | TGTGCCAGTAGTATCACTACGCAAGAGACCCAGTACTTC
NA | TRBJ2-4 | TRBV10-1 | TRBD1 | CASSPGQGFGNIQYF | TGCGCCAGCAGTCCGGGACAGGGGTTCGGAAACATTCAGTACTTC
few | TRBJ2-6 | TRBV10-3 | NA | CAIGTQSSGANVLTF | TGTGCCATCGGGACACAGAGCTCTGGGGCCAACGTCCTGACTTTC
NA | TRBJ2-1 | TRBV5-5 | NA | CASSLEGSHYNEQFF | TGTGCCAGCAGCTTGGAGGGTAGCCACTACAATGAGCAGTTCTTC
NA | TRBJ1-4 | TRBV19 | TRBD1 | CASMQDRVGGELFF | TGTGCCAGTATGCAGGACAGGGTAGGCGGTGAACTGTTTTTT
NA | TRBJ2-7 | TRBV5-1 | NA | CASSLAGVNEQYF | TGCGCCAGCAGCTTGGCAGGGGTCAACGAGCAGTACTTC
NA | TRBJ2-5 | TRBV11-2 | NA | CASSLVTGGKGKTQYF | TGTGCCAGCAGCTTAGTTACGGGTGGGAAGGGGAAGACCCAGTACTTC
NA | TRBJ1-2 | TRBV10-3 | NA | CAISVEAYYGYTF | TGTGCCATCAGTGTTGAAGCTTACTATGGCTACACCTTC
NA | TRBJ2-5 | TRBV7-8 | TRBD2 | CASSLARERETQYF | TGTGCCAGCAGCTTAGCGCGGGAGCGAGAGACCCAGTACTTC
NA | TRBJ2-3 | TRBV11-2 | TRBD2 | CASSSSGYSTDTQYF | TGTGCCAGCAGTTCTAGCGGGTATAGCACAGATACGCAGTATTTT
NA | TRBJ1-1 | TRBV5-8 | NA | CASSPVVGTEAFF | TGTGCCAGCAGCCCGGTCGTAGGCACTGAAGCTTTCTTT
NA | TRBJ2-5 | TRBV7-3 | TRBD2 | CASSRTSGGETQYF | TGTGCCAGCAGCCGGACTAGCGGGGGGGAGACCCAGTACTTC
NA | TRBJ1-5 | TRBV30 | NA | CAWSRETDQPQHF | TGTGCCTGGAGCCGAGAGACTGATCAGCCCCAGCATTTT
NA | TRBJ1-3 | TRBV9 | TRBD1 | CASSVVETGGGNTIYF | TGTGCCAGCAGCGTAGTCGAGACAGGGGGTGGAAACACCATATATTTT
once | TRBJ1-1 | TRBV6-5 | TRBD1 | CASSYGGGVSTEAFF | TGTGCCAGCAGTTACGGAGGGGGCGTTAGCACTGAAGCTTTCTTT